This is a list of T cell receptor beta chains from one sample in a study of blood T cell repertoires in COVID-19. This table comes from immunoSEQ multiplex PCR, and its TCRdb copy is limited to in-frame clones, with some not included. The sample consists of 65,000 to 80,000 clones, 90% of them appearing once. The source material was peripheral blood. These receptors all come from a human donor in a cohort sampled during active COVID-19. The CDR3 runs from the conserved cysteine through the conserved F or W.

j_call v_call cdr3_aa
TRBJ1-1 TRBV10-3 CAISTPGQGNTEAFF
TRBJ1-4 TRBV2 CASSEWGPSGEKLFF
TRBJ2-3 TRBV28 CASSPQSGTDTQYF
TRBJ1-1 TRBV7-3 CASSPRQGLNTEAFF
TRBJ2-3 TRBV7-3 CASSPGTGYTDTQYF
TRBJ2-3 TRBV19 CASSIYIWGTEVSPDTQYF
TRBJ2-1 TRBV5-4 CASSLAGTSGSLGGNEQFF
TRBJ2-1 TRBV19 CASRDFRDYNEQFF
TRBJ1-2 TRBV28 CASSYPSFRGRGYTF
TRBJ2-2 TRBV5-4 CASSPGTSGETGELFF
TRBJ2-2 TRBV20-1 CSASTAITNTGELFF
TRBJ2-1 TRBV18 CASSPGLAEDNEQFF
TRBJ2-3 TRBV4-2 CASSRGGGGTDTQYF
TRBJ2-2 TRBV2 CASSYPGLGITGELFF
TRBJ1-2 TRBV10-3 CAIPGQGVSGYTF
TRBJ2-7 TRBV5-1 CASSGLAGTYEQYF
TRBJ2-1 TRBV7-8 CASSLGTSGGNEQFF
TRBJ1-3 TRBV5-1 CASSLWWTGFLSGNTIYF
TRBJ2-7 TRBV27 CASRKSTGLPLGHEQYF
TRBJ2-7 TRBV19 CASSRTGRAEQYF
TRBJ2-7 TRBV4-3 CASSHQMGGPSSYEQYF
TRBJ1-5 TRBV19 CASNVRLNQPQHF
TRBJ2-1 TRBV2 CASRGRQYNEQFF
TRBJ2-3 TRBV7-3 CASSSRGPDTQYF
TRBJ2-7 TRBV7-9 CASSKTGLAGAYEQYF
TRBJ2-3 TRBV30 CAWSVISTDTQYF
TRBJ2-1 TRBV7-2 CASSRDRGSYNEQFF
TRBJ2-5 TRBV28 CASSRSGSGETQYF
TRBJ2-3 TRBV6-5 CASSPGQTSTDTQYF
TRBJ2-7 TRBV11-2 CASSLGTVTYEQYF
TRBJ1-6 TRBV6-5 CASTTDRDNSPLHF
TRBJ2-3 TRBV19 CATRLAGADTQYF
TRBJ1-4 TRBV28 CASSFTGAEKLFF
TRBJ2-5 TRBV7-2 CASSFGQGQTQYF
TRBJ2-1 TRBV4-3 CASSQEGLAWSNEQFF
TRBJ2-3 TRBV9 CASSVPLRPRPSGVTDTQYF
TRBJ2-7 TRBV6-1 CASSDGGWWDEQYF
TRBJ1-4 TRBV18 CASSPPNNRVRGEKLFF
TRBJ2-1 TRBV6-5 CASSYRTDYNEQFF
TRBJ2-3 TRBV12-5 CASGFPRLAGLQDTQYF
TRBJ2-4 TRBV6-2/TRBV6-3 CASSYSSNGTGLAKNIQYF
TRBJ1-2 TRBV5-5 CASSPTAGQAYGYTF
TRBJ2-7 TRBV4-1 CASSQKREGYEQYF
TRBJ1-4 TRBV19 CASSQGPNEKLFF
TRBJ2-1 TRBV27 CASSPLTRGQLYNEQFF
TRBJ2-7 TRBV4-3 CASSQDRLAGAYEQYF
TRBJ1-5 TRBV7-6 CASSLTGLHQPQHF
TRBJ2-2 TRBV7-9 CASGTASTGELFF
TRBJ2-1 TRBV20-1 CSGKEDEQFF
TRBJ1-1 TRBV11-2 CASRRTGGMNTEAFF